The 31 T cell receptor beta chains given below trace back to one sample, sequenced in a study of response to subunit inactivated influenza vaccine (dated by TCRdb to between 2017 and 2018). Library creation used RT-PCR. Sequencer: Illumina HiSeq 2500. Using fastp at Q25 and MiXCR, TCRdb reprocessed the public reads and kept productive beta chains. CDR3 protein sequences are deduplicated, and each keeps its most common genes and DNA. The sample table shows about 480,000 distinct CDR3 sequences, and roughly 25% are seen once. The ten largest clones take up 1.5% to 2% of the sample. The sample was CD4+ T cells sorted from PBMCs, taken around 5 days after vaccination. Receptors originate from a man aged 45-65 years who received an inactivated influenza vaccine. Donor details come from another sample of the same person, matched by shared clones.

The chain uses TRBV12-3 or TRBV12-4 and TRBJ2-7, with D perhaps matching TRBD1 (6 bases). This CDR3 comprises 13 residues. The V end lost 8 bases, the J end lost 3 bases, and 14 bases lay between the germline ends. CDR3 amino acids: CASAFGQSYEQYF. In DNA, the CDR3 is TGTGCCAGCGCCTTTGGACAGAGCTACGAGCAGTACTTC.

This sequence joins TRBV12-3 or TRBV12-4 and TRBJ2-3; 7 bases are shared with TRBD2. The CDR3 contains 15 residues. Trimming cost V 7 bases and J 2 bases; bases outside gene matches: 9. This CDR3 reads CASNPGLTYTDTQYF. The CDR3 coding sequence is TGTGCCAGCAATCCGGGACTAACCTACACAGATACGCAGTATTTT.

This rearrangement joins TRBV5-1 to TRBJ1-1, with unresolved D. CDR1 is SGHRS and CDR2 is YFSETQ in the germline V gene. This CDR3 is 14 amino acids long. V dropped 1 base and J dropped 3 bases, with 10 bases sitting between them. DNA of the CDR3: TGCGCCAGCAGCTTGTGGGTCCCGGACACTGAAGCTTTCTTT. Its protein is CASSLWVPDTEAFF.

This clonotype was seen a few times. This rearrangement joins TRBV6-1 to TRBJ1-6; 8 positions match TRBD1. CDR1 and CDR2 from the germline V gene are MNHNS and SASEGT. V trimming: 7 bases; J trimming: 4 bases; junction bases outside the gene matches: 6. The CDR3 loop spans 15 amino acids. Written as DNA, the CDR3 is TGTGCCAGCATCAGAGGACAGGGTTATAATTCACCCCTCCACTTT. Protein product: CASIRGQGYNSPLHF.

For the CDR3, the DNA is TGCAGTACAAGGACAGGCGTTGGGCCCCAGCATTTT. As protein: CSTRTGVGPQHF. The chain joins TRBV20-1 to TRBJ1-5; 7 bases map to TRBD1. J was trimmed by 9 bases and V by 8 bases; bases with no gene match: 10. The CDR3 runs to 12 residues. Germline lookup yields CDR1 DFQATT and CDR2 SNEGSKA (reference sequence).

This chain links TRBV5-1 with TRBJ2-5, with 10 positions matching TRBD2. V lost 2 bases to trimming and J lost 1 base; unmatched junction nucleotides: 5. Germline lookup yields CDR1 SGHRS and CDR2 YFSETQ. The CDR3 totals 16 residues. The CDR3 nucleotides are TGCGCCAGCAGCTTTCGGACTAGCGGAATCCAAGAGACCCAGTACTTC. Translated: CASSFRTSGIQETQYF.

This clonotype was observed a few times. The chain recombines TRBV20-1 with TRBJ2-3, with D unresolved. The V and J ends lost 0 bases and 3 bases respectively, with 7 bases between them. Germline V gene sequence: CDR1 DFQATT, CDR2 SNEGSKA (reference sequence). The CDR3 contains 13 residues. Here the CDR3 DNA reads TGCAGTGCTAGAGATGACTTTACAGATACGCAGTATTTT. Its protein is CSARDDFTDTQYF.

In its sample, this clonotype was seen many times. The V and J genes are TRBV25-1 and TRBJ1-3; 9 nucleotides align to TRBD1. CDR3 length: 18 residues. With V trimmed by 0 bases and J by 7 bases, 13 bases remained unmatched. The germline V gene has CDR1 MGHDK and CDR2 SYGVNS. The CDR3 reads CASSEYLYTGTGKNTIYF. As DNA, the CDR3 is TGTGCCAGCAGTGAATACCTCTATACCGGGACAGGGAAGAACACCATATATTTT.

This clonotype was seen a handful of times. The J gene is TRBJ1-6, the V gene TRBV12-3 or TRBV12-4; TRBD1 agrees at 7 bases. This CDR3 contains 15 residues. With V trimmed by 6 bases and J by 8 bases, 10 bases remained unmatched. The CDR3 DNA reads as TGTGCCAGCAGGCACGAACAGGGGTTTCATTCACCCCTCCACTTT. It specifies CASRHEQGFHSPLHF.

The J gene is TRBJ2-5, the V gene TRBV5-1, with TRBD1 matching 9 bases. CDR1 is SGHRS and CDR2 is YFSETQ in the germline V gene. This CDR3 contains 14 residues. The J segment lost 7 bases and the V segment lost 4 bases, leaving 8 bases of the junction unmatched. CDR3 loop: CASSGGTGRRTQYF. Written as DNA, the CDR3 is TGCGCCAGCAGCGGAGGGACAGGGCGGCGGACCCAGTACTTC.

This clonotype has a handful of counts. V usage is TRBV18 and J usage is TRBJ1-3, with unresolved D. Trimming left V 1 base short and J 4 bases short, with 8 bases between. The CDR3 length is 14 residues. Germline assignment: CDR1 KGHSH and CDR2 LQKENI. For the CDR3, the DNA is TGTGCCAGCTCACCACGGCCGGGCGGAAACACCATATATTTT. This gives the protein CASSPRPGGNTIYF.

The table lists this clonotype with a few counts. The genes are TRBV6-4 and TRBJ2-1; no reliable D call. V lost 6 bases and J 5 bases, leaving 14 bases between the germline ends. This CDR3 comprises 14 residues. CDR1 is MRHNA, CDR2 SNTAGT, per germline. The CDR3 loop is CASSPTFRHNEQFF. The CDR3 DNA reads as TGTGCCAGCAGCCCTACTTTCCGTCACAATGAGCAGTTCTTC.

Many counts were recorded for this clonotype. The CDR3: CASSSDLEAFF. The CDR3, as DNA: TGTGCCAGCAGTTCCGATCTTGAAGCTTTCTTT. The chain joins TRBV12-3 or TRBV12-4 to TRBJ1-1; D is unclear. Trimming removed 4 bases from V and 7 bases from J, with 7 bases in between. The CDR3 contains 11 residues.

V gene TRBV11-3 combines with J gene TRBJ1-1, with D unresolved. The germline V gene has CDR1 SGHNT and CDR2 YENEEA. The V gene lost 5 bases and the J gene lost 1 base, with 11 bases spanning the gap. The length of the CDR3 is 14 residues. The CDR3 DNA follows: TGTGCCAGCAGCCACGGACTGGGGAACACTGAAGCTTTCTTT. Protein product: CASSHGLGNTEAFF.

This clonotype was counted a few times. The V and J genes are TRBV20-1 and TRBJ2-1, with 8 bases aligning to TRBD2. Unmatched junction bases numbered 8, after V lost 1 base and J lost 6 bases. In germline, CDR1 is DFQATT, CDR2 SNEGSKA (reference sequence). The CDR3 has 15 residues. The CDR3 region is CSARAPAGAGNEQFF. In DNA, the CDR3 is TGCAGTGCTAGAGCCCCAGCGGGGGCCGGCAATGAGCAGTTCTTC.

This clonotype was observed a handful of times. V and J are TRBV7-8 and TRBJ2-7, with TRBD1 matching over 9 bases. The CDR3 sequence is 13 residues long. Germline V gene data show CDR1 as SGHVS and CDR2 as FQNEAQ. Trimming took 8 bases from V and 6 from J; bases not matched to a gene: 8. Here the CDR3 DNA reads TGTGCCAGCGAGGGACAGGGAGGGGCCGAGCAGTACTTC. Amino acid sequence: CASEGQGGAEQYF.

The chain has TRBV7-2 and TRBJ2-5; no definite D call. V lost 2 bases to trimming and J lost 3 bases, with 7 bases between them. Germline CDR1 SGHTA, CDR2 FQGNSA. There are 13 residues in the CDR3. The CDR3, as DNA: TGTGCCAGCAGCTTAACCAGAGAAGAGACCCAGTACTTC. This translates into CASSLTREETQYF.

This clonotype was detected a few times. This rearrangement joins TRBV18 to TRBJ2-7; D is possibly TRBD1 (6 bases). Germline values: CDR1 KGHSH, CDR2 LQKENI. This CDR3 spans 14 amino acids. Trimming shortened V by 3 bases and J by 3 bases, and 12 bases separated the two germline ends. CDR3 coding DNA: TGTGCCAGCTCACCCCTACAGGGAATCTACGAGCAGTACTTC. This gives the protein CASSPLQGIYEQYF.

This clonotype has a count of ten or more. The gene calls are TRBV24-1 and TRBJ2-1, with D possibly being TRBD1 (6 bases). This CDR3 region has 13 residues. Germline V CDR1 and CDR2: KGHDR, SFDVKD. V was trimmed by 4 bases and J by 3 bases, leaving 6 bases between them. CDR3 amino acids: CATSDRGYNEQFF. The CDR3 DNA reads as TGTGCCACCAGTGACAGGGGCTACAATGAGCAGTTCTTC.

This clonotype was observed a handful of times. The chain combines TRBV12-3 or TRBV12-4 with TRBJ2-3; no definite D call. With 6 bases removed from V and 5 bases from J, the gap between germline ends came to 9 bases. The CDR3 covers 12 residues. In nucleotides, the CDR3 is TGTGCCAGCAGGCCAATGGGAGATACGCAGTATTTT. As protein: CASRPMGDTQYF.

J is TRBJ2-7 and V is TRBV12-3 or TRBV12-4; D gene unclear. This CDR3 has 14 amino acids. The V end lost 3 bases, the J end lost 3 bases, and 12 bases lay between the germline ends. The CDR3 region is CASSFTGYDYEQYF. For the CDR3, the DNA is TGTGCCAGCAGTTTTACCGGGTACGACTACGAGCAGTACTTC.

CDR3 nucleotides: TGTGCCAGCAGTCACCCCTCCGGGACAGGGCCAGGGACCCAGTACTTC. Translating gives CASSHPSGTGPGTQYF. The chain is built from TRBV27 and TRBJ2-5; 9 nucleotides line up with TRBD1. Germline V gene sequence: CDR1 MNHEY, CDR2 SMNVEV (reference sequence). The CDR3 runs 16 residues. The junction had 14 bases not matched to a gene; V was cut back by 5 bases and J by 7 bases.

The chain joins TRBV12-3 or TRBV12-4 to TRBJ1-1; D unclear. V was clipped by 2 bases and J by 5 bases, with 15 bases between them. The CDR3 has 15 amino acids. CDR3 nucleotide sequence: TGTGCCAGCAGTTTAATCGCCGGGCGAGGAACTGAAGCTTTCTTT. It encodes CASSLIAGRGTEAFF.

The table lists this clonotype with a few counts. This chain links TRBV7-9 with TRBJ2-1; a weak D match, TRBD2 (6 bases). The CDR3 is 17 amino acids. The V end lost 6 bases, the J end lost 7 bases, and 25 bases lay between the germline ends. The germline V gene encodes CDR1 SEHNR and CDR2 FQNEAQ (reference sequence). The CDR3 sequence is CASRALATKIIGNEQFF. The CDR3 DNA is TGTGCCAGCAGAGCGCTAGCGACGAAGATCATAGGGAATGAGCAGTTCTTC.

The V gene is TRBV10-3, the J gene TRBJ2-7; D is perhaps TRBD1 (5 bases). Germline CDR1 reads ENHRY; CDR2 reads SYGVKD. Trimming stripped 7 bases from V and 5 bases from J, with 15 bases between. The CDR3 totals 13 residues. DNA for the CDR3: TGTGCCATCAAAAGGCCAGGGCTCCACGAGCAGTACTTC. Amino acids: CAIKRPGLHEQYF.

The rearrangement links TRBV20-1 to TRBJ2-1; 12 bases are shared with TRBD2. CDR3 length equals 19 residues. Germline CDR1 is DFQATT and CDR2 is SNEGSKA (reference sequence). Trimming removed 3 bases from V and 3 bases from J; junction bases left unmatched: 15. The chain's CDR3 is CSARTSGGQRNQYYNEQFF. In DNA, the CDR3 is TGCAGTGCTAGGACTAGCGGGGGCCAAAGGAACCAATACTACAATGAGCAGTTCTTC.

This clonotype was picked up a small number of times. The gene calls are TRBV28 and TRBJ1-1, with 9 nucleotides matching TRBD1. This CDR3 has 16 amino acids. The V gene end was trimmed by 8 bases and the J gene end by 4 bases; junction bases not matched to a gene: 14. The V gene's germline CDR1 is MDHEN and CDR2 SYDVKM. In DNA, the CDR3 is TGTGCCAGCCTTACCGGGACAGGGATTTTCGGCACTGAAGCTTTCTTT. Its protein product is CASLTGTGIFGTEAFF.

This chain uses TRBV5-1 with TRBJ2-7, with 10 bases matching TRBD1. The CDR3 covers 14 residues. The J segment lost 5 bases and the V segment lost 4 bases, leaving 6 bases of the junction unmatched. Germline assignment: CDR1 SGHRS and CDR2 YFSETQ. The DNA for the CDR3 is TGCGCCAGCAGCCCAGGACAGGGGGACGACGAGCAGTACTTC. It encodes CASSPGQGDDEQYF.

This chain connects TRBV4-3 to TRBJ2-2, with 8 bases fitting TRBD2. CDR1 LGHNA and CDR2 YSLEER come from the germline V gene. The CDR3 has 17 residues. Trimming removed 0 bases from V and 4 bases from J; junction bases left unmatched: 7. This chain's CDR3 is CASSQDHAGGTTGELFF. The CDR3 DNA is TGCGCCAGCAGCCAAGACCACGCGGGGGGAACCACCGGGGAGCTGTTTTTT.

The J gene is TRBJ2-5, the V gene TRBV7-2; D perhaps matches TRBD2 (6 bases). This CDR3 is 14 amino acids long. Germline V lookup: CDR1 SGHTA, CDR2 FQGNSA. Trimming shortened V by 5 bases and J by 4 bases, and 14 bases separated the two germline ends. The CDR3 spells CASSLLALRETQYF. The CDR3 nucleotides read TGTGCCAGCAGCCTTCTAGCGCTAAGAGAGACCCAGTACTTC.

The chain carries TRBV4-2 and TRBJ2-3; D uncertain. The length of the CDR3 is 17 residues. Trimming left V 3 bases short and J 1 base short, with 17 bases between. Germline V gene lookup returns CDR1 LGHNA and CDR2 YNFKEQ. CDR3 loop: CASSHQRALSGTDTQYF. Written as DNA, the CDR3 is TGTGCCAGCAGCCACCAGAGAGCACTGAGTGGCACAGATACGCAGTATTTT.